This record covers a single TCR beta chain. The antigen is unknown. Measured with immunoSEQ multiplex PCR; TCRdb has only the in-frame clones, and not every one. The sample holds 630,000 or so clones, 95% to 98% seen once. CD45RO-negative, CCR7-positively selected cells formed the naive CD8 fraction, excluding terminally differentiated effector memory CD45RA+ cells. Trimming cost V 7 bases and J 0 bases, with 21 bases left between them. CDR1 MNHEY and CDR2 SMNVEV come from the germline V gene (reference sequence). The CDR3 runs 17 residues. This sample is drawn from a study of shared clonotypes between healthy human individuals. Points from the study as a whole: Clonotypes shared by all four sorted-subset donors had higher generation probabilities than non-shared clonotypes.

Source material: naive CD8+ T cells sorted from blood. The source of this sequence is a man younger than 45 in good health. The genes are TRBV27 and TRBJ1-2, with D unclear. CDR3 loop: CASKSSDTQSTNYGYTF. The CDR3 nucleotides are TGTGCCAGCAAATCCTCAGATACCCAATCGACTAACTATGGCTACACCTTC.